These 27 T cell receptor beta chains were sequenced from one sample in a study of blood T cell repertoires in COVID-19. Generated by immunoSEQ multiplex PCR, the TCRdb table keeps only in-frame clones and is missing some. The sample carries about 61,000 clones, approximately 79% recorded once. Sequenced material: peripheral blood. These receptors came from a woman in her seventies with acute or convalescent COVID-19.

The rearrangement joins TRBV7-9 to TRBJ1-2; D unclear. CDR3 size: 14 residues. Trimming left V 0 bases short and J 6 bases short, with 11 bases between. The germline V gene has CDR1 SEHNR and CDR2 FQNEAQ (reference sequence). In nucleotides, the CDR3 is TGTGCCAGCAGCTTAGCGGGCAGTTTCGATGGCTACACCTTC. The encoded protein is CASSLAGSFDGYTF. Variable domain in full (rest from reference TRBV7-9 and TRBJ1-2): DTGVSQNPRHKITKRGQNVTFRCDPISEHNRLYWYRQTLGQGPEFLTYFQNEAQLEKSRLLSDRFSAERPKGSFSTLEIQRTEQGDSAMYLCASSLAGSFDGYTFGSGTRLTVV.

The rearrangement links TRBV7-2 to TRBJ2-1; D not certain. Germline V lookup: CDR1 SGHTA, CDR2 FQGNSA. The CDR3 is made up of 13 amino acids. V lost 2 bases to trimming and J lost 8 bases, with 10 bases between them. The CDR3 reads CASSLFSEDEQFF. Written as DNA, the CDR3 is TGTGCCAGCAGCTTATTTTCCGAGGATGAGCAGTTCTTC.

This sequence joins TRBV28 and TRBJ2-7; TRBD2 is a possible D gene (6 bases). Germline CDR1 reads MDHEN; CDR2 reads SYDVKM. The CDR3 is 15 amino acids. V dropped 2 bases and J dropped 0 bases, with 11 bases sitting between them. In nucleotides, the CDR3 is TGTGCCAGCAGTTTAAGGCGGGGAAGCTCCTACGAGCAGTACTTC. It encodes CASSLRRGSSYEQYF. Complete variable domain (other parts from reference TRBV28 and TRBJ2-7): DVKVTQSSRYLVKRTGEKVFLECVQDMDHENMFWYRQDPGLGLRLIYFSYDVKMKEKGDIPEGYSVSREKKERFSLILESASTNQTSMYLCASSLRRGSSYEQYFGPGTRLTVT.

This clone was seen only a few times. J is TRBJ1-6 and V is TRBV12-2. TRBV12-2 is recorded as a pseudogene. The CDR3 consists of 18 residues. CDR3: CASRLAGHRSSYNSPLHF. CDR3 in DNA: TGTGCAAGTCGCTTAGCAGGCCACCGGAGCTCCTATAATTCACCCCTCCACTTT.

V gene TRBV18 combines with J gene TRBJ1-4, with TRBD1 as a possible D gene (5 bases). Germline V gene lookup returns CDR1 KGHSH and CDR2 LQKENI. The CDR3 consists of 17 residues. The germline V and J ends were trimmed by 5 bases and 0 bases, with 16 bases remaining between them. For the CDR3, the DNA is TGTGCCAGCTCATCGAGGCTGGACACTTCAACTAATGAAAAACTGTTTTTT. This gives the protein CASSSRLDTSTNEKLFF.

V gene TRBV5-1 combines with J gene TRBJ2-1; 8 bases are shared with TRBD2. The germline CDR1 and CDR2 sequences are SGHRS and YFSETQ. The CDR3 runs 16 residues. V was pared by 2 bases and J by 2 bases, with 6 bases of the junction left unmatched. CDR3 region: CASSLRTSGTYNEQFF. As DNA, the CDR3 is TGCGCCAGCAGCTTAAGAACTAGCGGAACCTACAATGAGCAGTTCTTC.

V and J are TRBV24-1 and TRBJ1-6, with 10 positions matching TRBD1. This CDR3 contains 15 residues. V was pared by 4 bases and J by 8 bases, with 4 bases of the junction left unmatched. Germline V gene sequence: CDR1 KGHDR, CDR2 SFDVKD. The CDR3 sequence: CATSDSTGGDSPLHF. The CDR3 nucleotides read TGTGCCACCAGTGACTCGACAGGGGGCGATTCACCCCTCCACTTT.

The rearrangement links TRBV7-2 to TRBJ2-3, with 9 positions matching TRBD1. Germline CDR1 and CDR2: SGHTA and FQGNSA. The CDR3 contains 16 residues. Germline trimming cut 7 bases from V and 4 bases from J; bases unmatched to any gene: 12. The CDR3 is CASTSGGTGYADTQYF. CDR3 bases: TGTGCCAGCACCTCAGGGGGGACAGGGTATGCAGATACGCAGTATTTT.

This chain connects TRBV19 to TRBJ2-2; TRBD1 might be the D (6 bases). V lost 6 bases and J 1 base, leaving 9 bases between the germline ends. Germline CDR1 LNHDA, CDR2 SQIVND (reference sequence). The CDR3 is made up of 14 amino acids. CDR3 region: CASSPDRNTGELFF. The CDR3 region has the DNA TGTGCCAGTAGCCCGGACAGGAACACCGGGGAGCTGTTTTTT.

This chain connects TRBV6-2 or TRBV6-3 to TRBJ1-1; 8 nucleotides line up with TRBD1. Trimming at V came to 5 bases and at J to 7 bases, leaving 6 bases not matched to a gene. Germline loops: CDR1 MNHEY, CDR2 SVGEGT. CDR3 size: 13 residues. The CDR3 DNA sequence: TGTGCCAGCAGTGGGACAGGCTGGGGTGAAGCTTTCTTT. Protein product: CASSGTGWGEAFF.

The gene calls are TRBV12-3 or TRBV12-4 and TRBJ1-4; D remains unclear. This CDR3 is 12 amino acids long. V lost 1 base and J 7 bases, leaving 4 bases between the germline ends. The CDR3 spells CASSLGLEKLFF. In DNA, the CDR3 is TGTGCCAGCAGTTTAGGTCTTGAAAAACTGTTTTTT.

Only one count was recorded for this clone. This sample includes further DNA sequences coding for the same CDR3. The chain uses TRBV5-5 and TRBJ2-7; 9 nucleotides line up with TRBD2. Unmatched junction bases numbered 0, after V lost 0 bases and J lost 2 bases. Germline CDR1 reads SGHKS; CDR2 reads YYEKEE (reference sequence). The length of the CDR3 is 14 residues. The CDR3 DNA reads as TGTGCCAGCAGCTTGGCTAGCGGGGCCTACGAGCAGTACTTC. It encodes CASSLASGAYEQYF.

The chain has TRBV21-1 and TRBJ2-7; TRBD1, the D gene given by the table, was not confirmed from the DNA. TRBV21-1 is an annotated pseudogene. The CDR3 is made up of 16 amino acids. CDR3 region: CASKGDRVHTPYEQYF. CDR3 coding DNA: TGTGCCAGCAAGGGGGACAGGGTACATACTCCCTACGAGCAGTACTTC.

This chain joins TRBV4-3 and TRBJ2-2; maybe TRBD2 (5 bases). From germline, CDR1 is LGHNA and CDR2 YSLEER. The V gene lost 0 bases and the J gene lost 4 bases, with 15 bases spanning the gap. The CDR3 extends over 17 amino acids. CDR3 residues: CASSQEVYRGTTGELFF. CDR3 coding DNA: TGCGCCAGCAGCCAAGAGGTGTACCGGGGAACCACCGGGGAGCTGTTTTTT.

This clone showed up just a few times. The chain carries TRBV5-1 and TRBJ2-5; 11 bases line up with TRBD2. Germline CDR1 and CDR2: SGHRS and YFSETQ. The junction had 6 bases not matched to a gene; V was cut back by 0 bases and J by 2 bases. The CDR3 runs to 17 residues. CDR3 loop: CASSLVHLAGGQETQYF. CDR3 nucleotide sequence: TGCGCCAGCAGCTTGGTCCATCTAGCGGGGGGACAAGAGACCCAGTACTTC.

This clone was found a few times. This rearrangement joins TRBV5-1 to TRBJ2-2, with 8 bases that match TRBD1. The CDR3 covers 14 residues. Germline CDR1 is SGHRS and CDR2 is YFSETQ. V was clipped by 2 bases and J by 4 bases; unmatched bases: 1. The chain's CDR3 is CASSLQGVTGELFF. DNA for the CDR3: TGCGCCAGCAGCTTACAGGGGGTCACCGGGGAGCTGTTTTTT.

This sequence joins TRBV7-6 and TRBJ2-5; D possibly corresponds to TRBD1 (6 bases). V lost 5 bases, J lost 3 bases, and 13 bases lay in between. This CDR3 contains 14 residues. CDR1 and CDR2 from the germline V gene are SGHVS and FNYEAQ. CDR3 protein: CASSLVQGKETQYF. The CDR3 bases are TGTGCCAGCAGCCTCGTCCAGGGGAAAGAGACCCAGTACTTC.

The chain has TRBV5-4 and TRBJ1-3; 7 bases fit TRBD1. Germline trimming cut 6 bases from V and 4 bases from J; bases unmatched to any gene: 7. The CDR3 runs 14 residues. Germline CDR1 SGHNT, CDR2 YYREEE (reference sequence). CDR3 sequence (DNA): TGTGCCAGCACCCGGAAGGGGGCAGGAAACACCATATATTTT. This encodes CASTRKGAGNTIYF.

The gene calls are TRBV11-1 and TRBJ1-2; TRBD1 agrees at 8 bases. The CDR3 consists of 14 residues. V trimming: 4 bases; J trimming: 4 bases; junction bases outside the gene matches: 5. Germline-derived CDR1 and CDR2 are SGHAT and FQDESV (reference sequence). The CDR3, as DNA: TGTGCCAGCAGCTCAGCAGGGGGCGGCTATGGCTACACCTTC. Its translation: CASSSAGGGYGYTF. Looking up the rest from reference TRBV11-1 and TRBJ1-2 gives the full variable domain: EAEVAQSPRYKITEKSQAVAFWCDPISGHATLYWYRQILGQGPELLVQFQDESVVDDSQLPKDRFSAERLKGVDSTLKIQPAELGDSAMYLCASSSAGGGYGYTFGSGTRLTVV.

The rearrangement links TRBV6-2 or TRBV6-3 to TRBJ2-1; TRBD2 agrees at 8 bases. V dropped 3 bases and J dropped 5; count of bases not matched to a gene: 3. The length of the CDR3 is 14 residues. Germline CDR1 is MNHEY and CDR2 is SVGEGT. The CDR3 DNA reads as TGTGCCAGCAGTTATATCGGGGGGGACAATGAGCAGTTCTTC. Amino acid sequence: CASSYIGGDNEQFF.

In DNA form, the CDR3 reads TGTGCCTGGAATCCAGGGAACCACGAGCAGTACTTC. This encodes CAWNPGNHEQYF. The chain couples TRBV30 to TRBJ2-7; D might be TRBD1 (5 bases). The germline V and J ends were trimmed by 4 bases and 5 bases, with 12 bases remaining between them. This CDR3 contains 12 residues. In germline, CDR1 is GTSNPN, CDR2 SVGIG (reference sequence).

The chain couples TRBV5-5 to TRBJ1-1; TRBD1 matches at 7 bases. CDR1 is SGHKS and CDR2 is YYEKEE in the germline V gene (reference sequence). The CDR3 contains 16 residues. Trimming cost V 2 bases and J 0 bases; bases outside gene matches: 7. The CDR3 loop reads CASSFLGQPVNTEAFF. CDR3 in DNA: TGTGCCAGCAGCTTTTTGGGACAGCCGGTGAACACTGAAGCTTTCTTT.

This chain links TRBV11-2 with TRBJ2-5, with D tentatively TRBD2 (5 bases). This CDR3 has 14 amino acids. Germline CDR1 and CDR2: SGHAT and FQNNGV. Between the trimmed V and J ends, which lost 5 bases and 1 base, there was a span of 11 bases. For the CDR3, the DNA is TGTGCCAGCAGCCCAGGACTGATCCAAGAGACCCAGTACTTC. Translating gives CASSPGLIQETQYF.

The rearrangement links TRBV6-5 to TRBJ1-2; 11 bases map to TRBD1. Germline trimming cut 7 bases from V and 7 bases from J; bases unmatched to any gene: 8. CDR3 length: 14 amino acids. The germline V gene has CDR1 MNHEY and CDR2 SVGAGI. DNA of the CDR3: TGTGCCAGCACCAGGACAGGGGGCGCCGGTGGCTACACCTTC. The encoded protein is CASTRTGGAGGYTF.

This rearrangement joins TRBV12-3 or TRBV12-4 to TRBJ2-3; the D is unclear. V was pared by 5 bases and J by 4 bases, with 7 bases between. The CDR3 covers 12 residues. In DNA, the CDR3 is TGTGCCAGCAGTCCCTCTTCAGATACGCAGTATTTT. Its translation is CASSPSSDTQYF.

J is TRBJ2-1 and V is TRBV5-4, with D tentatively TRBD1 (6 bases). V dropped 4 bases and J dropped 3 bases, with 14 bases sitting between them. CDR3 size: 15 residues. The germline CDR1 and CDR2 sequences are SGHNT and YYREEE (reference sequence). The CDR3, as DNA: TGTGCCAGCAGCGTCGGGACACCGAACTACAATGAGCAGTTCTTC. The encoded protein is CASSVGTPNYNEQFF.

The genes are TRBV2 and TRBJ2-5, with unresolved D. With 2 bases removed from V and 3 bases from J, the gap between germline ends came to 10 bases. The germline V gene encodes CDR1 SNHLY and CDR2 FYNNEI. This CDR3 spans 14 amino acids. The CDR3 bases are TGTGCCAGCAGTGAATACAGTGACAAAGAGACCCAGTACTTC. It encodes CASSEYSDKETQYF.